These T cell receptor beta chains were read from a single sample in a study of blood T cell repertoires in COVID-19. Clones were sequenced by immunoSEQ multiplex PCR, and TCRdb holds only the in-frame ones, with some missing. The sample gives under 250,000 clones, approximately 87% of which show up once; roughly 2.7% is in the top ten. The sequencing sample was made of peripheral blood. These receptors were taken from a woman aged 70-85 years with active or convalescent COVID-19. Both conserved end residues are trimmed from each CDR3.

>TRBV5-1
ASRRGQSPNTEAF
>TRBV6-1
ASSEAAPRQGASSPLH
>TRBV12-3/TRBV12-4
ASSKGDREKLF
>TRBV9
ASSVGGRASGRDTQY
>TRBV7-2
ASSLGRPRGEQY
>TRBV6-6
ASSYETDYGYT
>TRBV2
ASRSPGGQETQY
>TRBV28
ASSSRAYRTSNQPQH
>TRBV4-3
ASSHQGATNEKLF
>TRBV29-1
SVGTSGSWETQY
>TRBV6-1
ASSDPGHKTYEQY
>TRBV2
ASTRGGQGAPEAF
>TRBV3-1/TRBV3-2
ASSRSESYGYT
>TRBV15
ATSRDSFYEQY